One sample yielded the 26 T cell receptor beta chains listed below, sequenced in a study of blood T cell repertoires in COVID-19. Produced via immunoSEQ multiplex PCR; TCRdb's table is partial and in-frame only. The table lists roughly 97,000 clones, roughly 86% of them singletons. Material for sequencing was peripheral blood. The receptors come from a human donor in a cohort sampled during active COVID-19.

CDR3 region: CASSFGEMNTEAFF. Written as DNA, the CDR3 is TGTGCCAGCAGTTTTGGGGAGATGAACACTGAAGCTTTCTTT. The chain recombines TRBV6-5 with TRBJ1-1; D unresolved. Germline V gene lookup returns CDR1 MNHEY and CDR2 SVGAGI. Trimming cost V 4 bases and J 0 bases, with 9 bases left between them. The CDR3 is 14 residues long.

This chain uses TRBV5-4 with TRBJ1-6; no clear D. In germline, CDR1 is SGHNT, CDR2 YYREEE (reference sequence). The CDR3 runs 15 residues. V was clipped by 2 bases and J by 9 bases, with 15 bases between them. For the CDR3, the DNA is TGTGCCAGCAGCTTTTTGGTGGAAGGCGGTTCACCCCTCCACTTT. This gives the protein CASSFLVEGGSPLHF.

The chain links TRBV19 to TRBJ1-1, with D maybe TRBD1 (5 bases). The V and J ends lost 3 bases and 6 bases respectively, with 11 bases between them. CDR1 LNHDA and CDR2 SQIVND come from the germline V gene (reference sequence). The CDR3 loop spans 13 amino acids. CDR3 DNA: TGTGCCAGTAGTATCCAGGGTCAATCTGAAGCTTTCTTT. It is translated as CASSIQGQSEAFF.

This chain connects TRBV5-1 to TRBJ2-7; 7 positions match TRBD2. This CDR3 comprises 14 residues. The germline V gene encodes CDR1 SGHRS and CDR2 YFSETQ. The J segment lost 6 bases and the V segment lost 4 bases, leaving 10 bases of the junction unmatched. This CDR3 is CASSPGGGEVEQYF. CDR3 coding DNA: TGCGCCAGCAGCCCGGGTGGGGGGGAGGTCGAGCAGTACTTC. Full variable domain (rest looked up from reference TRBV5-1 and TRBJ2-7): KAGVTQTPRYLIKTRGQQVTLSCSPISGHRSVSWYQQTPGQGLQFLFEYFSETQRNKGNFPGRFSGRQFSNSRSEMNVSTLELGDSALYLCASSPGGGEVEQYFGPGTRLTVT.

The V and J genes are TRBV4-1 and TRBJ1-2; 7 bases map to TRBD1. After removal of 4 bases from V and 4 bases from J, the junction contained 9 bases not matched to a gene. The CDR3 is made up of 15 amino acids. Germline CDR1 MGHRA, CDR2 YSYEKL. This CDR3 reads CASSPQTGSIYGYTF. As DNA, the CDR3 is TGCGCCAGCAGCCCCCAGACAGGGTCGATCTATGGCTACACCTTC.

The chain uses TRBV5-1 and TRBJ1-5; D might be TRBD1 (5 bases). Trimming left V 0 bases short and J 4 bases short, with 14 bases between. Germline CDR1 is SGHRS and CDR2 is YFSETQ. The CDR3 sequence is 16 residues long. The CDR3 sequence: CASSLDASGGNQPQHF. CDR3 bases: TGCGCCAGCAGCTTGGACGCTTCGGGGGGAAATCAGCCCCAGCATTTT.

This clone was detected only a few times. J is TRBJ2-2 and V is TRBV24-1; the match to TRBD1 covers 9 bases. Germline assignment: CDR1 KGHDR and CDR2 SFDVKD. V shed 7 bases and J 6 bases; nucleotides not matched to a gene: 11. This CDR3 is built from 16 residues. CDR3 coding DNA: TGTGCCACCAGCAAGCGTCCCGGGACAGGGCCCGGGGAGCTGTTTTTT. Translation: CATSKRPGTGPGELFF.

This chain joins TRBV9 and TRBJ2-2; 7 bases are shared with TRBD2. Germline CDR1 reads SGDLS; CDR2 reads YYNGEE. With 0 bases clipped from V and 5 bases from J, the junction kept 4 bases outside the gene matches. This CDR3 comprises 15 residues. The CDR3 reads CASSVGQGGTGELFF. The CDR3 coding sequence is TGTGCCAGCAGCGTAGGTCAGGGAGGGACCGGGGAGCTGTTTTTT. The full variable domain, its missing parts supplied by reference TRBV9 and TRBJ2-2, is DSGVTQTPKHLITATGQRVTLRCSPRSGDLSVYWYQQSLDQGLQFLIQYYNGEERAKGNILERFSAQQFPDLHSELNLSSLELGDSALYFCASSVGQGGTGELFFGEGSRLTVL.

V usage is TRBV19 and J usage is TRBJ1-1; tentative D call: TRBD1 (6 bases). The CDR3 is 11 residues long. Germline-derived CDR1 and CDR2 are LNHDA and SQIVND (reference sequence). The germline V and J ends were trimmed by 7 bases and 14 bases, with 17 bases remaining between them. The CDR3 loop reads CASMVGALSFF. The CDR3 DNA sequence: TGTGCCAGTATGGTGGGGGCGCTGAGCTTCTTT.

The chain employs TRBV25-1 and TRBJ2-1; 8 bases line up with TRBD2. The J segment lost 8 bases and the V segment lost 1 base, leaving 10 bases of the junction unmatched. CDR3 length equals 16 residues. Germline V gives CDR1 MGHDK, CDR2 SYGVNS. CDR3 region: CASSELGRGGRDEQFF. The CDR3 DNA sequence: TGTGCCAGCAGTGAATTGGGCCGGGGGGGTCGCGATGAGCAGTTCTTC.

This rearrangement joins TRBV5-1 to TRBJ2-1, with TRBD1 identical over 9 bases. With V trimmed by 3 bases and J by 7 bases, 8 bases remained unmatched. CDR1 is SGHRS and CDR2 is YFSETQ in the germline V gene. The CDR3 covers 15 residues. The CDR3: CASSSGTGLWNEQFF. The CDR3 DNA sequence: TGCGCCAGCAGCTCCGGGACAGGGTTATGGAATGAGCAGTTCTTC.

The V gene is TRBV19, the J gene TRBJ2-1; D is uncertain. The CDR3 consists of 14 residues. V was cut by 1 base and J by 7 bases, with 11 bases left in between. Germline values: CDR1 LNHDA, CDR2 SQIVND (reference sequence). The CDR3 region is CASSIGLPGNEQFF. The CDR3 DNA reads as TGTGCCAGTAGTATAGGACTGCCCGGGAATGAGCAGTTCTTC.

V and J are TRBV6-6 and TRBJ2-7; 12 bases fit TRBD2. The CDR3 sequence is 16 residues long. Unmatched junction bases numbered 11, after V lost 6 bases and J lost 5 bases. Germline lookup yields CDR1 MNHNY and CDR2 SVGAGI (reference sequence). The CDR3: CASSPPTSGRTHEQYF. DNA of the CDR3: TGTGCCAGCAGCCCCCCGACTAGCGGGAGAACCCACGAGCAGTACTTC.

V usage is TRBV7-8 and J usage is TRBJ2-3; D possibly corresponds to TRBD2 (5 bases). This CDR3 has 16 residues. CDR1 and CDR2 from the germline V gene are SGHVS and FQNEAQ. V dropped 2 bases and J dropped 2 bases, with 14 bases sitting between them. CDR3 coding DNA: TGTGCCAGCAGCTTAAGCACCGGACTCAACACAGATACGCAGTATTTT. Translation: CASSLSTGLNTDTQYF.

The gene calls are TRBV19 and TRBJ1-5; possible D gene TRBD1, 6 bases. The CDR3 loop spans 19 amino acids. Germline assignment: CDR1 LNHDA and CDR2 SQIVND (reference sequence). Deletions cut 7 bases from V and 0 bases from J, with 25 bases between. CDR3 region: CASNYRARGGELSNQPQHF. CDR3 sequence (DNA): TGTGCCAGTAATTACCGTGCGAGGGGGGGAGAGCTTAGCAATCAGCCCCAGCATTTT.

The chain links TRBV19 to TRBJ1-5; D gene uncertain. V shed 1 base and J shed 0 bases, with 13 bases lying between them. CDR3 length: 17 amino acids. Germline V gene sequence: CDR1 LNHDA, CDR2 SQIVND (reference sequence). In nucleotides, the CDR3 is TGTGCCAGTAGTATAGGACCGGAGACCTTTAGCAATCAGCCCCAGCATTTT. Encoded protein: CASSIGPETFSNQPQHF.

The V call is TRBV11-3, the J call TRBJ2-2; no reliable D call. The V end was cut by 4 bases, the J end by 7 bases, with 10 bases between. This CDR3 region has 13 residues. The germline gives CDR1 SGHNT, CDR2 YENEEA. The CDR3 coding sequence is TGTGCCAGCAGCTCGCTGCGTAGCGGGGAGCTGTTTTTT. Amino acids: CASSSLRSGELFF.

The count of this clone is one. CDR3 sequence (DNA): TGTGCCAGTAGTATAGTCGGGACAGGAGGGCTGTCTTACGGGAGCTCCTACGAGCAGTACTTC. Translated, it gives CASSIVGTGGLSYGSSYEQYF. The rearrangement links TRBV19 to TRBJ2-7, with 8 bases fitting TRBD1. This CDR3 contains 21 residues. The V gene end was trimmed by 1 base and the J gene end by 0 bases; junction bases not matched to a gene: 20. Germline CDR1 LNHDA, CDR2 SQIVND (reference sequence).

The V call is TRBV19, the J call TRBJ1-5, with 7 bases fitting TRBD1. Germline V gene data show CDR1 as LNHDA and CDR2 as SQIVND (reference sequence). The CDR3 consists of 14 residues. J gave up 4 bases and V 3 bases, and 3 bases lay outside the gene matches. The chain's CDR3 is CASSMTGRNQPQHF. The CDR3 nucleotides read TGTGCCAGTAGTATGACAGGGCGTAATCAGCCCCAGCATTTT.

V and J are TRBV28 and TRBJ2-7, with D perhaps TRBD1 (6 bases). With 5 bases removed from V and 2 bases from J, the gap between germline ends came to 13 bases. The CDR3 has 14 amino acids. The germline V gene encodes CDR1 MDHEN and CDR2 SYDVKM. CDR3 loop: CASSPQGYTYEQYF. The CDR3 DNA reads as TGTGCCAGCAGTCCTCAGGGGTACACCTACGAGCAGTACTTC.

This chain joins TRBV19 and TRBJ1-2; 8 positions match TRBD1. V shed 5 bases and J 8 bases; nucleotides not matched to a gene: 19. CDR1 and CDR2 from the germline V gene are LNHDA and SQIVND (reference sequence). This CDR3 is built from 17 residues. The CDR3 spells CASSVQMGRGHSMGYTF. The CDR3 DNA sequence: TGTGCCAGTAGTGTGCAAATGGGCAGGGGGCATTCTATGGGCTACACCTTC. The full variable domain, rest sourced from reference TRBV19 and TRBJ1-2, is DGGITQSPKYLFRKEGQNVTLSCEQNLNHDAMYWYRQDPGQGLRLIYYSQIVNDFQKGDIAEGYSVSREKKESFPLTVTSAQKNPTAFYLCASSVQMGRGHSMGYTFGSGTRLTVV.

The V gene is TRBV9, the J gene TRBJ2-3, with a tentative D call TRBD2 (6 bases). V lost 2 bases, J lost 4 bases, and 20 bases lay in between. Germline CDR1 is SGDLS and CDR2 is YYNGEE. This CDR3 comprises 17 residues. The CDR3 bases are TGTGCCAGCAGCGTTAGCCCCGGCGGGGCGGGGTCAGATACGCAGTATTTT. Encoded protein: CASSVSPGGAGSDTQYF.

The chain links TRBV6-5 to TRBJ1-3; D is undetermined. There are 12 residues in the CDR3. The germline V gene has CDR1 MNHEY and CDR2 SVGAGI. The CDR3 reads CAARAFLGTIYF. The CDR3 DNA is TGTGCGGCGCGGGCATTCTTAGGCACCATATATTTT.

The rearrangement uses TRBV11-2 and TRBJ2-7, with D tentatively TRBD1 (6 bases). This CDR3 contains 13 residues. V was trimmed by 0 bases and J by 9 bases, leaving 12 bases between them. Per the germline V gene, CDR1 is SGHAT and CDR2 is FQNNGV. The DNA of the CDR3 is TGTGCCAGCAGCTTAGATCGACAGGTCGGGCAGTACTTC. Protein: CASSLDRQVGQYF.

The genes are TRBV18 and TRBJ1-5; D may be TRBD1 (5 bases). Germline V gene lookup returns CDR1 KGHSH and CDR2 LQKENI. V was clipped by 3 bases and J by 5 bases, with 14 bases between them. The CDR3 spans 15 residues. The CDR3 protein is CASSPGLRADQPQHF. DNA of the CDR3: TGTGCCAGCTCACCGGGGCTCAGGGCCGATCAGCCCCAGCATTTT.

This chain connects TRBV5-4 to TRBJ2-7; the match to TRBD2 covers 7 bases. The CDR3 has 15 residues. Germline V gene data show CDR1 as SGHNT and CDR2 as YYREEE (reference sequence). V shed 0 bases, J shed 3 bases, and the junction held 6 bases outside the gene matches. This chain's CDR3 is CASSLGSGEVYEQYF. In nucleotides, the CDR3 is TGTGCCAGCAGCTTGGGCAGCGGGGAAGTCTACGAGCAGTACTTC.